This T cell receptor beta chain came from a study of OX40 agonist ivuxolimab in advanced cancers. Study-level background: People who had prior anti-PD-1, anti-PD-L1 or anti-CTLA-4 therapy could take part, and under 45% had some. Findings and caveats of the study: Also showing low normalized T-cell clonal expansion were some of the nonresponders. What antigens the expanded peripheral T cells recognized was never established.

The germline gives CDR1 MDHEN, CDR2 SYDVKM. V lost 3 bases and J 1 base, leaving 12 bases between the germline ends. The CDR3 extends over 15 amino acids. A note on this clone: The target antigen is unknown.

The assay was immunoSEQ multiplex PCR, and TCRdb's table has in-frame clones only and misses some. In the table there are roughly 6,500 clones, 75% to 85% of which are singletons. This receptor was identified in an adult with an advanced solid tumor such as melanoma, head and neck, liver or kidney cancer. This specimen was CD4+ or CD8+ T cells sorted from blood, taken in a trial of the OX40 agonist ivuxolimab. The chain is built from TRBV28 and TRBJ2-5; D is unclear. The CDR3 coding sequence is TGTGCCAGCAGTTTTGAGGTTGGCGTCCAAGAGACCCAGTACTTC. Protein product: CASSFEVGVQETQYF. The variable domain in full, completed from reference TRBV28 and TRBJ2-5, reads DVKVTQSSRYLVKRTGEKVFLECVQDMDHENMFWYRQDPGLGLRLIYFSYDVKMKEKGDIPEGYSVSREKKERFSLILESASTNQTSMYLCASSFEVGVQETQYFGPGTRLLVL.